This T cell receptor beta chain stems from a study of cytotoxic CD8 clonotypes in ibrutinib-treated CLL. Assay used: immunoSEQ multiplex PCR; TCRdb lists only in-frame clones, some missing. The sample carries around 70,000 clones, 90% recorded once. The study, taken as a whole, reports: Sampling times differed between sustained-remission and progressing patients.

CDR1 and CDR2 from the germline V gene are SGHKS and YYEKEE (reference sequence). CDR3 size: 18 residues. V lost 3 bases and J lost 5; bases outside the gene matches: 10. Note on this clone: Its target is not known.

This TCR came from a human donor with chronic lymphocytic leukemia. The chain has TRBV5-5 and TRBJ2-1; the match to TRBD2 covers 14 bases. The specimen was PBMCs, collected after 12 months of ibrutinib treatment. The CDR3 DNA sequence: TGTGCCAGCAGCTCGAAACCTAGACTAGCGGGAGGGAACAATGAGCAGTTCTTC. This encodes CASSSKPRLAGGNNEQFF.